This TCR beta chain comes out of a study of shared clonotypes between healthy human individuals. Across the study: The study enrolled a couple of women and a few men aged 18 to 49. Study outcomes and limitations: Estimated richness values were generally larger in naive subsets than in memory subsets. When compared with the clonotypes that were shared by all four sorted-subset donors, the non-shared clonotypes turned out to have lower generation probabilities.

Several immunoSEQ plates held equal portions of the genomic DNA taken from each subset. Only in-frame clones appear in the TCRdb table, and some are missing; sequencing was by immunoSEQ multiplex PCR. The data contain 2 million to 3 million clones, over 85% of them singletons. Turning to this clone: Its cognate antigen is unknown.

This CDR3 is built from 21 residues. The J segment lost 5 bases and the V segment lost 0 bases, leaving 23 bases of the junction unmatched. The TCR comes from a man aged 18 to 35 in good health. Some clones in this sample may be carry-over from other donors' samples. The chain couples TRBV5-3 to TRBJ1-5, with TRBD1 identical over 7 bases. TRBV5-3 is filed as an ORF, its function uncertain. The sample was naive CD4+ T cells from PBMCs. The subset is: CD45RA+ positively selected. The chain's CDR3 is CARSLANYRDREPLYYQPQHF. The CDR3 DNA sequence: TGTGCCAGAAGCTTGGCGAACTACCGGGACAGAGAACCTCTGTACTATCAGCCCCAGCATTTT.